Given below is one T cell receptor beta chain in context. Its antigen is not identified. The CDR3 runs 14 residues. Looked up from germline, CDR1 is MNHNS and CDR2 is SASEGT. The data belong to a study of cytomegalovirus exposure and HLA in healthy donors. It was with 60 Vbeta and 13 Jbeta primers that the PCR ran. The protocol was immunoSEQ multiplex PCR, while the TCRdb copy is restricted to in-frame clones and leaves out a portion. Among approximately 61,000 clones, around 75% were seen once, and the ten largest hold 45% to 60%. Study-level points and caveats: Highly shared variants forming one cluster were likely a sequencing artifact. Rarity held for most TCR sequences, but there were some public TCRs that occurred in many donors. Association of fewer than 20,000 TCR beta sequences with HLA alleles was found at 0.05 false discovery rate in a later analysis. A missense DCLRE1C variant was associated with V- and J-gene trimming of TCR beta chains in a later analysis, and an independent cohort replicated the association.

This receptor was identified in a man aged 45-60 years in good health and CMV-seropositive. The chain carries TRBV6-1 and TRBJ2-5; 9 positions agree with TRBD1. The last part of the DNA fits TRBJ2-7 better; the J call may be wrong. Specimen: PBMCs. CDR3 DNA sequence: TGTGCCAGCACGGAACCGGGACAGGGCTACGAGCAGTACTTC. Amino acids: CASTEPGQGYEQYF.